This TCR beta chain is from a study of control samples from healthy donors and cancer patients. The CDR3 loop spans 15 amino acids. The V segment lost 4 bases and the J segment 5 bases; nucleotides outside the gene matches: 4. Germline V gene data show CDR1 as LGHDT and CDR2 as YNNKEL (reference sequence). TCRdb's copy holds only in-frame clones and misses some; the assay was immunoSEQ multiplex PCR. The sample holds over 70,000 clones, approximately 91% seen once. The specimen was blood. The sequence was collected from a woman aged 55-69 years in good health. The chain uses TRBV3-1 (or the pseudogene TRBV3-2) and TRBJ2-5; 13 bases fit TRBD2. CDR3 in amino acids: CASSRRTSGGETQYF. In DNA form, the CDR3 reads TGTGCCAGCAGCCGTCGGACTAGCGGGGGTGAGACCCAGTACTTC.